These 26 T cell receptor beta chains were all obtained from the same sample, sequenced in a study of T cell changes during pregnancy in multiple sclerosis. Produced via immunoSEQ multiplex PCR; TCRdb's table is partial and in-frame only. The sample has 83,000 or so clones; roughly 94% are singletons. Sequences were derived from peripheral blood, sampled after pregnancy. These receptors originate from a female donor in good health, enrolled as a control in a pregnancy study.

The chain couples TRBV30 to TRBJ1-2, with unresolved D. The V gene's germline CDR1 is GTSNPN and CDR2 SVGIG (reference sequence). The ends were cut back, 1 base at V and 1 base at J, with 13 bases in the middle. There are 15 residues in the CDR3. CDR3 sequence: CAWSGLGLNNYGYTF. In DNA, the CDR3 is TGTGCCTGGAGTGGCCTCGGACTCAATAACTATGGCTACACCTTC.

The chain recombines TRBV7-9 with TRBJ2-7, with 7 nucleotides matching TRBD2. The V gene end was trimmed by 5 bases and the J gene end by 6 bases; junction bases not matched to a gene: 7. Germline CDR1 and CDR2: SEHNR and FQNEAQ (reference sequence). This CDR3 has 13 amino acids. CDR3 coding DNA: TGTGCCAGCAGCAAGGGGACTACTAGCGAGCAGTACTTC. Translation gives CASSKGTTSEQYF.

This clone was counted a few times. The chain joins TRBV2 to TRBJ2-1; 8 nucleotides agree with TRBD2. The CDR3 length is 17 residues. The ends lost 3 bases at V and 2 bases at J; junction bases unmatched: 9. CDR1 and CDR2 (germline): SNHLY, FYNNEI. The CDR3 coding sequence is TGTGCCAGCAGTGACACCGGAGCGGGAGTCCCCTACAATGAGCAGTTCTTC. Translation gives CASSDTGAGVPYNEQFF.

The CDR3 is CASSFGSKGVEQYF. In nucleotides, the CDR3 is TGTGCCAGCAGTTTCGGCAGTAAAGGGGTCGAGCAGTACTTC. The rearrangement links TRBV28 to TRBJ2-7; weak D call: TRBD1 (5 bases). Trimming stripped 3 bases from V and 6 bases from J, with 15 bases between. The CDR3 consists of 14 residues. From germline, CDR1 is MDHEN and CDR2 SYDVKM.

This sequence joins TRBV27 and TRBJ2-2; 9 bases are a match to TRBD2. This CDR3 region has 17 residues. The ends lost 3 bases at V and 0 bases at J; junction bases unmatched: 5. The V gene's germline CDR1 is MNHEY and CDR2 SMNVEV (reference sequence). This CDR3 is CASSFGGRAANTGELFF. The CDR3 DNA reads TGTGCCAGCAGTTTTGGCGGGAGGGCCGCGAACACCGGGGAGCTGTTTTTT.

V and J are TRBV13 and TRBJ2-5; 9 bases match TRBD1. Trimming removed 7 bases from V and 5 bases from J; junction bases left unmatched: 5. Germline loops: CDR1 PRHDT, CDR2 FYEKMQ (reference sequence). The CDR3 extends over 13 amino acids. DNA for the CDR3: TGTGCCAGCACCGGACAGGGGTGGGAGACCCAGTACTTC. Translated: CASTGQGWETQYF.

The chain couples TRBV19 to TRBJ1-5; D is uncertain. Germline V gene data show CDR1 as LNHDA and CDR2 as SQIVND (reference sequence). This CDR3 contains 15 residues. Between the trimmed V and J ends, which lost 1 base and 4 bases, there was a span of 11 bases. The CDR3 loop is CASSIGGSYNQPQHF. CDR3 DNA: TGTGCCAGTAGTATAGGCGGCAGCTATAATCAGCCCCAGCATTTT.

This clone occurred once. This chain connects TRBV7-9 to TRBJ2-3; 13 bases line up with TRBD2. J lost 3 bases, V lost 5 bases, and 5 bases had no gene match. CDR1 and CDR2 (germline): SEHNR, FQNEAQ (reference sequence). The CDR3 length is 16 residues. The chain's CDR3 is CASSKLGLAGTDTQYF. The CDR3 DNA reads as TGTGCCAGCAGCAAACTGGGACTAGCGGGGACAGATACGCAGTATTTT.

The gene calls are TRBV2 and TRBJ2-1, with 10 bases identical to TRBD2. The CDR3 is 15 amino acids. V lost 9 bases, J lost 3 bases, and 8 bases stayed unmatched. Germline V lookup: CDR1 SNHLY, CDR2 FYNNEI. Here the CDR3 reads CARKLAGLLYNEQFF. CDR3 sequence (DNA): TGTGCCAGAAAACTAGCGGGATTACTCTACAATGAGCAGTTCTTC.

J is TRBJ1-2 and V is TRBV2; 9 nucleotides line up with TRBD1. Germline values: CDR1 SNHLY, CDR2 FYNNEI. The CDR3 sequence is 16 residues long. The junction had 11 bases not matched to a gene; V was cut back by 5 bases and J by 4 bases. The CDR3 spells CASSKGGDRAAYGYTF. The CDR3 DNA follows: TGTGCCAGCAGTAAAGGAGGGGACAGGGCTGCCTATGGCTACACCTTC.

This clone was seen a single time. The V and J genes are TRBV11-2 and TRBJ2-7; a weak D match, TRBD2 (6 bases). Deletions cut 4 bases from V and 1 base from J, with 14 bases between. Germline V gene data show CDR1 as SGHAT and CDR2 as FQNNGV. The CDR3 is made up of 15 amino acids. CDR3 amino acids: CASSWGSSESYEQYF. The CDR3 region has the DNA TGTGCCAGCAGCTGGGGGTCTAGCGAGTCCTACGAGCAGTACTTC. Complete variable domain (other parts from reference TRBV11-2 and TRBJ2-7): EAGVAQSPRYKIIEKRQSVAFWCNPISGHATLYWYQQILGQGPKLLIQFQNNGVVDDSQLPKDRFSAERLKGVDSTLKIQPAKLEDSAVYLCASSWGSSESYEQYFGPGTRLTVT.

The chain uses TRBV5-5 and TRBJ2-3; D unresolved. The V gene's germline CDR1 is SGHKS and CDR2 YYEKEE (reference sequence). This CDR3 is 12 amino acids long. Trimming left V 4 bases short and J 6 bases short, with 9 bases between. CDR3 sequence reads: CASSPQFDTQYF. CDR3 DNA: TGTGCCAGCAGCCCCCAATTTGATACGCAGTATTTT.

This rearrangement joins TRBV25-1 to TRBJ2-7; 12 bases align to TRBD1. CDR3 size: 16 residues. Trimming cost V 3 bases and J 5 bases; bases outside gene matches: 8. CDR1 is MGHDK and CDR2 is SYGVNS in the germline V gene. In DNA, the CDR3 is TGTGCCAGCAGTGAGATAGGGACAGGGGGCATGGACGAGCAGTACTTC. Protein: CASSEIGTGGMDEQYF.

As for this clone: Other nucleotide sequences in the sample specify the same CDR3. The V gene is TRBV27, the J gene TRBJ1-5; D is undetermined. V was cut by 2 bases and J by 2 bases, with 4 bases left in between. CDR1 and CDR2 from the germline V gene are MNHEY and SMNVEV (reference sequence). This CDR3 has 13 amino acids. CDR3 sequence reads: CASSLAGNQPQHF. The CDR3 bases are TGTGCCAGCAGTTTAGCGGGCAATCAGCCCCAGCATTTT.

This clone appeared once. For the CDR3, the DNA is TGTGCCAGCAGCCCCGACAGGGATGGCCCCTACGAGCAGTACTTC. It specifies CASSPDRDGPYEQYF. The chain is built from TRBV13 and TRBJ2-7; 7 nucleotides align to TRBD1. Germline lookup yields CDR1 PRHDT and CDR2 FYEKMQ (reference sequence). This CDR3 contains 15 residues. The V and J ends lost 5 bases and 2 bases, in that order; junction bases with no gene match: 9. Full variable domain (missing parts from reference TRBV13 and TRBJ2-7): AAGVIQSPRHLIKEKRETATLKCYPIPRHDTVYWYQQGPGQDPQFLISFYEKMQSDKGSIPDRFSAQQFSDYHSELNMSSLELGDSALYFCASSPDRDGPYEQYFGPGTRLTVT.

The chain joins TRBV10-3 to TRBJ2-2; D unclear. Germline CDR1 ENHRY, CDR2 SYGVKD. The CDR3 loop spans 13 amino acids. The V end was cut by 8 bases, the J end by 0 bases, with 7 bases between. Here the CDR3 DNA reads TGTGCCATCTCCTTTCCGAACACCGGGGAGCTGTTTTTT. It is translated as CAISFPNTGELFF.

The gene calls are TRBV7-6 and TRBJ2-1; 15 bases line up with TRBD2. Germline assignment: CDR1 SGHVS and CDR2 FNYEAQ. This CDR3 contains 19 residues. Trimming removed 1 base from V and 4 bases from J; junction bases left unmatched: 8. The chain's CDR3 is CASSLEGTSGRKSYNEQFF. CDR3 sequence (DNA): TGTGCCAGCAGCTTAGAGGGGACTAGCGGGAGGAAATCTTACAATGAGCAGTTCTTC.

The gene calls are TRBV10-3 and TRBJ2-7; maybe TRBD1 (5 bases). Germline V gene data show CDR1 as ENHRY and CDR2 as SYGVKD. The CDR3 is made up of 14 amino acids. V lost 8 bases and J 0 bases, leaving 14 bases between the germline ends. The CDR3 reads CAIGSSGRSYEQYF. The CDR3 DNA reads TGTGCCATCGGGTCCTCAGGGCGCTCCTACGAGCAGTACTTC.

This chain joins TRBV10-3 and TRBJ1-2; 7 nucleotides agree with TRBD1. The J segment lost 2 bases and the V segment lost 4 bases, leaving 4 bases of the junction unmatched. The germline V gene encodes CDR1 ENHRY and CDR2 SYGVKD. The CDR3 runs to 14 residues. The CDR3 loop is CAISGTGQNYGYTF. The CDR3 DNA sequence: TGTGCCATCAGTGGGACAGGACAAAACTATGGCTACACCTTC.

Here the CDR3 reads CAWSLREGPNEQFF. The CDR3 coding sequence is TGTGCCTGGAGTTTGCGGGAGGGCCCCAATGAGCAGTTCTTC. The chain combines TRBV30 with TRBJ2-1; 9 bases match TRBD2. J lost 6 bases, V lost 2 bases, and 5 bases had no gene match. Germline CDR1 is GTSNPN and CDR2 is SVGIG (reference sequence). The CDR3 has 14 residues.

The chain has TRBV5-4 and TRBJ1-4, with 10 bases fitting TRBD1. With V trimmed by 1 base and J by 8 bases, 8 bases remained unmatched. The CDR3 length is 16 residues. The germline gives CDR1 SGHNT, CDR2 YYREEE (reference sequence). This chain's CDR3 is CASSLKTGGVGEKLFF. CDR3 in DNA: TGTGCCAGCAGCTTGAAGACAGGGGGCGTTGGGGAAAAACTGTTTTTT. Looking up the rest from reference TRBV5-4 and TRBJ1-4 gives the full variable domain: ETGVTQSPTHLIKTRGQQVTLRCSSQSGHNTVSWYQQALGQGPQFIFQYYREEENGRGNFPPRFSGLQFPNYSSELNVNALELDDSALYLCASSLKTGGVGEKLFFGSGTQLSVL.

J is TRBJ2-7 and V is TRBV6-1; D is perhaps TRBD1 (5 bases). This CDR3 is built from 14 residues. Trimming removed 7 bases at V and 4 bases at J, with 17 bases between. The germline CDR1 and CDR2 sequences are MNHNS and SASEGT. The CDR3 spells CASIGHPAYYEQYF. Here the CDR3 DNA reads TGTGCCAGCATAGGACACCCTGCCTATTACGAGCAGTACTTC.

The V and J genes are TRBV28 and TRBJ1-4, with 9 bases fitting TRBD1. The germline V gene has CDR1 MDHEN and CDR2 SYDVKM. CDR3 length: 16 residues. V lost 1 base to trimming and J lost 7 bases; unmatched junction nucleotides: 7. The DNA for the CDR3 is TGTGCCAGCAGTTTATCCTGGGGGACAGGGCTTGAAAAACTGTTTTTT. Residues: CASSLSWGTGLEKLFF.

The chain couples TRBV19 to TRBJ2-7; 7 bases line up with TRBD2. CDR1 LNHDA and CDR2 SQIVND come from the germline V gene (reference sequence). With 3 bases clipped from V and 3 bases from J, the junction kept 2 bases outside the gene matches. This CDR3 is 13 amino acids long. The CDR3 protein is CASSMVAGYEQYF. DNA of the CDR3: TGTGCCAGTAGTATGGTAGCGGGCTACGAGCAGTACTTC.

The chain is built from TRBV28 and TRBJ2-3; 9 nucleotides agree with TRBD2. This CDR3 is 14 amino acids long. After removal of 5 bases from V and 2 bases from J, the junction contained 2 bases not matched to a gene. The germline V gene has CDR1 MDHEN and CDR2 SYDVKM. The CDR3 loop reads CASSQGLATDTQYF. The CDR3, as DNA: TGTGCCAGCAGTCAGGGACTAGCCACAGATACGCAGTATTTT. Full variable domain (missing parts from reference TRBV28 and TRBJ2-3): DVKVTQSSRYLVKRTGEKVFLECVQDMDHENMFWYRQDPGLGLRLIYFSYDVKMKEKGDIPEGYSVSREKKERFSLILESASTNQTSMYLCASSQGLATDTQYFGPGTRLTVL.

The chain carries TRBV5-1 and TRBJ2-7; 8 nucleotides match TRBD2. Trimming cost V 3 bases and J 1 base; bases outside gene matches: 3. This CDR3 spans 14 amino acids. Germline CDR1 SGHRS, CDR2 YFSETQ. The DNA for the CDR3 is TGCGCCAGCAGCTGGTCGGGAGGGTCCTACGAGCAGTACTTC. Protein product: CASSWSGGSYEQYF.